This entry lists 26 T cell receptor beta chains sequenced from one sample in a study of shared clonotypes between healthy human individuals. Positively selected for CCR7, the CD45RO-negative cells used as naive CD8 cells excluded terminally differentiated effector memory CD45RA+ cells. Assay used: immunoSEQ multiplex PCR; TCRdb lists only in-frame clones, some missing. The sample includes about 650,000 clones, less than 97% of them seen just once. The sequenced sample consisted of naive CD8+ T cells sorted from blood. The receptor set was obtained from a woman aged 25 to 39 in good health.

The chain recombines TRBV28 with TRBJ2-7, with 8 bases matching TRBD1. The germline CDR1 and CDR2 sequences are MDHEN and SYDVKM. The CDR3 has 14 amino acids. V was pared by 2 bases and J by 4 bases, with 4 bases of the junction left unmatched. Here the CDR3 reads CASSLTGGEYEQYF. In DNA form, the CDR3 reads TGTGCCAGCAGTTTAACAGGGGGAGAATACGAGCAGTACTTC.

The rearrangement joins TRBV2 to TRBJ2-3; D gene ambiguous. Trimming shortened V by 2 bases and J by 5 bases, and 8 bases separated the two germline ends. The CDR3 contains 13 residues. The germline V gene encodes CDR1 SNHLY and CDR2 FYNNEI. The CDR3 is CASSERLVDTQYF. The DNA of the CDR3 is TGTGCCAGCAGTGAAAGGCTCGTAGATACGCAGTATTTT.

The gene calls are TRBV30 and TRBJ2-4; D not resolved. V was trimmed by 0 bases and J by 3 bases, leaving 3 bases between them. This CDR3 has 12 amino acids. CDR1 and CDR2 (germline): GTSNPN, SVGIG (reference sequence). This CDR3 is CAWSVNKNIQYF. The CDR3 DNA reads TGTGCCTGGAGTGTAAACAAAAACATTCAGTACTTC.

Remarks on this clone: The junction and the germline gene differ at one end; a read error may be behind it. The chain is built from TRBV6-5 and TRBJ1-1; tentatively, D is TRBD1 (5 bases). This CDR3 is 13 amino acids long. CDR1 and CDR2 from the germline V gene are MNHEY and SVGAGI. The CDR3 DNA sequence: TGTGCTAGCACAGGAGATTCCAGCCTTGGAGCTTTCTTT. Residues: CASTGDSSLGAFF.

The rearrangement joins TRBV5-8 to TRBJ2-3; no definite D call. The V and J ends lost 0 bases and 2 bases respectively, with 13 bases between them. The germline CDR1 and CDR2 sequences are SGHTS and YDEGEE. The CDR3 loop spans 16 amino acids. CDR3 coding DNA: TGTGCCAGCAGCTTGGAACGGGTAGAAAACACAGATACGCAGTATTTT. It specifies CASSLERVENTDTQYF.

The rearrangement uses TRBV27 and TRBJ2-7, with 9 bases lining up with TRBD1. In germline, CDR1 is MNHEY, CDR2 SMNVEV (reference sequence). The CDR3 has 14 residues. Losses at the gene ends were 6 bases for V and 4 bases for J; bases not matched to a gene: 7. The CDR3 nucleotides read TGTGCCAGCAGCGACGGGACAGGGTATTACGAGCAGTACTTC. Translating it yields CASSDGTGYYEQYF.

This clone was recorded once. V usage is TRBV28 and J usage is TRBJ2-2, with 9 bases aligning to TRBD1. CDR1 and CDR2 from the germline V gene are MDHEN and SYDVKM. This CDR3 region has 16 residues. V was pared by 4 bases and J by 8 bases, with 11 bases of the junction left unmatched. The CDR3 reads CASSYRDRVFGGELFF. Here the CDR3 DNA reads TGTGCCAGCAGTTACCGGGACAGGGTCTTTGGTGGGGAGCTGTTTTTT.

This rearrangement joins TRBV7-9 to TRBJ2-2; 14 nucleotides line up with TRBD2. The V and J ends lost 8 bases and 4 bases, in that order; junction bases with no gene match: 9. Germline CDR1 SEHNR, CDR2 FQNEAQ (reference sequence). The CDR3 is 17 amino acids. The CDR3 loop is CASAGTSGSRGTGELFF. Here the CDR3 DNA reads TGTGCCAGCGCCGGGACTAGCGGGAGTCGGGGCACCGGGGAGCTGTTTTTT.

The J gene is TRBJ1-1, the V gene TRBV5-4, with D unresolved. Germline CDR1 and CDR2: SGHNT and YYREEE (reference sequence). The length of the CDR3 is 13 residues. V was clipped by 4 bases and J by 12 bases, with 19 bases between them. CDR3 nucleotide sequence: TGTGCCAGCAGCATCCCACTCGAACAGACGCCTTTCTTT. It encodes CASSIPLEQTPFF. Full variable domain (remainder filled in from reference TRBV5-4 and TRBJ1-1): ETGVTQSPTHLIKTRGQQVTLRCSSQSGHNTVSWYQQALGQGPQFIFQYYREEENGRGNFPPRFSGLQFPNYSSELNVNALELDDSALYLCASSIPLEQTPFFGQGTRLTVV.

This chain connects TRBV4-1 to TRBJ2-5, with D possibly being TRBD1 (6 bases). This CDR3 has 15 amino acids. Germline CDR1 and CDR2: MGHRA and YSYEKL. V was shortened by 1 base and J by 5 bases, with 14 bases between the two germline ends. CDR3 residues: CASSQVITGRETQYF. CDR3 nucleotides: TGCGCCAGCAGCCAAGTGATCACAGGGCGCGAGACCCAGTACTTC.

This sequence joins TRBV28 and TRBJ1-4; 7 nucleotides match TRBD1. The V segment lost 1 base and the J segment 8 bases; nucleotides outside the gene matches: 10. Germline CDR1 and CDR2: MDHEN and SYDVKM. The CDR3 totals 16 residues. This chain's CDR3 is CASSLFRGSGREKLFF. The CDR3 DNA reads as TGTGCCAGCAGTTTATTCAGGGGGTCCGGGAGGGAAAAACTGTTTTTT.

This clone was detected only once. CDR3 sequence reads: CASSIGGQETQYF. CDR3 DNA sequence: TGTGCCAGTAGTATCGGGGGGCAAGAGACCCAGTACTTC. The chain joins TRBV19 to TRBJ2-5; TRBD2 aligns across 7 bases. The CDR3 sequence is 13 residues long. With 3 bases clipped from V and 2 bases from J, the junction kept 0 bases outside the gene matches. CDR1 LNHDA and CDR2 SQIVND come from the germline V gene (reference sequence).

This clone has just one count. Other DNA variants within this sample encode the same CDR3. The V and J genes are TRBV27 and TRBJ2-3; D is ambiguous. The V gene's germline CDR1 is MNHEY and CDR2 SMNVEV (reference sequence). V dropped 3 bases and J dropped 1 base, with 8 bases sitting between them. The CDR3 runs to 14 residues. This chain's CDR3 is CASSFGVGTDTQYF. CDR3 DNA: TGTGCCAGCAGTTTTGGGGTCGGCACAGATACGCAGTATTTT.

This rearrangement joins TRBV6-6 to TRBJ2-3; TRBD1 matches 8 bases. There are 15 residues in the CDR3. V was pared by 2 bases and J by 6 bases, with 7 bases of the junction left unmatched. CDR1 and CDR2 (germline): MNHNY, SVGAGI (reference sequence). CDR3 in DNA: TGTGCCAGCAGTTACGGGGACAGGCGACTCGATACGCAGTATTTT. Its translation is CASSYGDRRLDTQYF.

The CDR3 loop is CASSPWTRGKETQYF. The CDR3 bases are TGTGCCAGCAGCCCTTGGACAAGGGGGAAAGAGACCCAGTACTTC. V is TRBV7-8 and J is TRBJ2-5, with a possible D match to TRBD1 (6 bases). The germline V gene has CDR1 SGHVS and CDR2 FQNEAQ. Trimming cost V 5 bases and J 3 bases, with 16 bases left between them. CDR3 size: 15 residues.

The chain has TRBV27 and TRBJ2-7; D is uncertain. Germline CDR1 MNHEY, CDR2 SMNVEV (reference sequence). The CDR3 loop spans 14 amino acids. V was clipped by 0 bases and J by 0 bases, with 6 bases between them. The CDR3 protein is CASSLSDSSYEQYF. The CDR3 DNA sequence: TGTGCCAGCAGTTTATCGGATTCCTCCTACGAGCAGTACTTC.

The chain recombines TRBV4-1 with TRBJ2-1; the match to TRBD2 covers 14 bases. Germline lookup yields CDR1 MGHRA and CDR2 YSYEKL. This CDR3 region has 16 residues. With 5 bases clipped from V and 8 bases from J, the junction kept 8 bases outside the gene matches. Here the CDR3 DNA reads TGCGCCAGCAGCTACGGGACTAGCGGGAGTGGTTATGAGCAGTTCTTC. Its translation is CASSYGTSGSGYEQFF.

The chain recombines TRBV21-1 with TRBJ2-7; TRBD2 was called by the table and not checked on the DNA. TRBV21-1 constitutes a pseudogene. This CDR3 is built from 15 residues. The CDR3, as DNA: TGTGCCAGCAGCAGCGGGGGGGACTACACCTACGAGCAGTACTTC. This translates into CASSSGGDYTYEQYF.

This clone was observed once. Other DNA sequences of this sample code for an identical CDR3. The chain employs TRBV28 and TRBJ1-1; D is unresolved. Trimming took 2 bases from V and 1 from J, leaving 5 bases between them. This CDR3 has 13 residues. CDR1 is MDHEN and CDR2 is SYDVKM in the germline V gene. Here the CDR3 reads CASSLAGNTEAFF. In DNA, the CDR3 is TGTGCCAGCAGTTTAGCCGGGAACACTGAAGCTTTCTTT.

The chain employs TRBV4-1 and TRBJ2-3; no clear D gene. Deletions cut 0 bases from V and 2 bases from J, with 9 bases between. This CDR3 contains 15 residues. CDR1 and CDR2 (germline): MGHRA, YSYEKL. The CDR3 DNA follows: TGCGCCAGCAGCCAAGAACTGGCCTTCACAGATACGCAGTATTTT. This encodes CASSQELAFTDTQYF.

CDR3 sequence: CASSLSGQGTGELFF. The CDR3 nucleotides are TGTGCCAGTAGTCTCTCGGGCCAAGGAACCGGGGAGCTGTTTTTT. This chain links TRBV19 with TRBJ2-2; D ambiguous. The CDR3 runs 15 residues. V was shortened by 5 bases and J by 5 bases, with 15 bases between the two germline ends. Germline V gene sequence: CDR1 LNHDA, CDR2 SQIVND (reference sequence).

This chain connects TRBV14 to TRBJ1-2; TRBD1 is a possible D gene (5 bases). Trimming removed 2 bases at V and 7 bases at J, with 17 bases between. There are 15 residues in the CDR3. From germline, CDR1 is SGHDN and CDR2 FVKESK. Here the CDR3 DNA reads TGTGCCAGCAGCCAACATATAGGGCGCGGGGGTGGCTACACCTTC. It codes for CASSQHIGRGGGYTF.

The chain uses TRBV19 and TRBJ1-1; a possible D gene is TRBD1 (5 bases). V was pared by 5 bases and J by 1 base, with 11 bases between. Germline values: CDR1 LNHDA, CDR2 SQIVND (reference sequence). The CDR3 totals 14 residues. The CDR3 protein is CASSGSGWNTEAFF. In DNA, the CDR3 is TGTGCCAGTAGTGGGTCAGGGTGGAACACTGAAGCTTTCTTT.

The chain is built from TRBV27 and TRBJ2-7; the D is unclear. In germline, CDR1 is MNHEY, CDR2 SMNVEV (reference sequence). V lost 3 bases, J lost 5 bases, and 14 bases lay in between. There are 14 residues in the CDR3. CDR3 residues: CASSFGIVGHEQYF. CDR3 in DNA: TGTGCCAGCAGTTTTGGTATTGTGGGCCACGAGCAGTACTTC.

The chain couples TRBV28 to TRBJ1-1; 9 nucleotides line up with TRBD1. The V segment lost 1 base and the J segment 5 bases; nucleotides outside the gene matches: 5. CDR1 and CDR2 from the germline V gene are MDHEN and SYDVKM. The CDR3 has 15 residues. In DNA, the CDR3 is TGTGCCAGCAGTTTATCTACAGGGGGCATAACTGAAGCTTTCTTT. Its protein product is CASSLSTGGITEAFF.

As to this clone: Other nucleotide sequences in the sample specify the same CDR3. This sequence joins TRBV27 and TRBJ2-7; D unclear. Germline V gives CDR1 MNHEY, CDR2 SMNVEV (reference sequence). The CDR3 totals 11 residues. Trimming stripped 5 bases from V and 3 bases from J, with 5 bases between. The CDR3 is CASSRGYEQYF. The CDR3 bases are TGTGCCAGCAGTAGAGGCTACGAGCAGTACTTC.